The clone carrying this TCR beta chain showed up just a few times. Its antigen is currently unknown. The V end lost 3 bases, the J end lost 7 bases, and 12 bases lay between the germline ends. CDR3 length: 12 residues. Germline-derived CDR1 and CDR2 are DFQATT and SNEGSKA (reference sequence). This entry belongs to a study of vaccination and CD4 T cells after COVID-19. Study as a whole: Each convalescent patient was PCR positive for SARS-CoV-2 on nasal swab; nine cases were mild and one severe. Overlapping spike peptides of SARS-CoV-2, HCoV-NL63, HCoV-OC43 and HCoV-229E were used, and cells were stimulated with them.

The sample's treatment: approximately 10-day PBMC culture with coronavirus spike peptide pools or control peptides (ViraFEST assay). Cultured CD4+ T-cell DNA underwent Oncomine TCR Beta short-read sequencing. Using its own MiXCR run on the PCR reads, TCRdb lists one record per CDR3 protein. Of around 20,000 distinct CDR3 sequences listed, 60% to 80% are singletons. The rearrangement joins TRBV20-1 to TRBJ2-5; perhaps TRBD2 as D (5 bases). Material: CD4+ T cells from blood, cultured in vitro. The origin of this receptor is a human donor who had recovered from COVID-19. The CDR3: CSASTGSGTQYF. The CDR3 nucleotides read TGCAGTGCTAGTACGGGAAGCGGGACCCAGTACTTC.